These T cell receptor beta chains were read from a single sample in a study of T cell responses to AZD1222 COVID-19 vaccine. Only in-frame clones appear in the TCRdb table, and some are missing; sequencing was by immunoSEQ multiplex PCR. The sample holds some 150,000 clones, roughly 90% seen once. Sequencing used peripheral blood, obtained 28 days after the second dose of the MenACWY control vaccine. These receptors were obtained from an adult who received the MenACWY meningococcal vaccine as a control. CDR3s include the opening cysteine and the closing phenylalanine or tryptophan. A D gene is named only where the DNA matches it firmly. Only some rows state a clone size, as once, few, many or a class for expanded clones.

>-|TRBJ1-1|TRBV7-3|-|14
CASSSGRLNTEAFF
TGTGCCAGCAGCTCCGGACGGTTGAACACTGAAGCTTTCTTT
>-|TRBJ1-3|TRBV19|-|16
CASSNPRRMTGNTIYF
TGTGCCAGTAGTAACCCTAGAAGGATGACTGGAAACACCATATATTTT
>-|TRBJ2-1|TRBV27|TRBD2|16
CASSHPGLAGGYEQFF
TGTGCCAGCAGTCACCCGGGACTAGCGGGAGGTTATGAGCAGTTCTTC
>-|TRBJ1-2|TRBV9|-|15
CASSPPGTKKYGYTF
TGTGCCAGCAGCCCCCCCGGGACAAAAAAATATGGCTACACCTTC
>-|TRBJ1-1|TRBV20-1|-|11
CSASLQPEAFF
TGCAGTGCTTCTCTCCAGCCTGAAGCTTTCTTT
>-|TRBJ2-1|TRBV9|-|14
CASSVGWASDEQFF
TGTGCCAGCAGCGTAGGCTGGGCGTCCGATGAGCAGTTCTTC
>-|TRBJ2-7|TRBV18|-|15
CASSPLPDLSYEQYF
TGTGCCAGCTCACCACTCCCAGACCTCTCCTACGAGCAGTACTTC
>-|TRBJ1-1|TRBV9|TRBD1|14
CASSPRQGNTEAFF
TGTGCCAGCAGTCCAAGACAGGGAAACACTGAAGCTTTCTTT
>-|TRBJ1-2|TRBV4-3|-|15
CASSQGARGGTGYTF
TGCGCCAGCAGCCAAGGGGCCAGGGGAGGGACTGGCTACACCTTC
>-|TRBJ2-2|TRBV7-3|-|13
CASSLTIPGELFF
TGTGCCAGCAGCTTAACAATCCCCGGGGAGCTGTTTTTT
>-|TRBJ2-1|TRBV29-1|TRBD1|13
CSARTGVGNEQFF
TGCAGCGCCCGGACAGGGGTTGGCAATGAGCAGTTCTTC
>-|TRBJ2-7|TRBV29-1|TRBD1|13
CSVARDRDDEQYF
TGCAGCGTTGCCCGGGACAGGGATGACGAGCAGTACTTC
>-|TRBJ1-2|TRBV7-8|TRBD1|15
CASSSQGQLNYGYTF
TGTGCCAGCAGTTCCCAGGGACAGCTTAACTATGGCTACACCTTC
>-|TRBJ2-3|TRBV7-7|-|16
CASINIQGTFSGTQYF
TGTGCTAGCATCAATATTCAAGGGACTTTTTCCGGTACGCAGTATTTT
>-|TRBJ1-1|TRBV12-3/TRBV12-4|-|13
CASSLTGDNGAFF
TGTGCCAGCAGCCTCACGGGGGATAATGGGGCTTTCTTT
>-|TRBJ1-5|TRBV5-6|TRBD1|15
CASSFLKGTAQPQHF
TGTGCCAGCAGCTTCCTAAAAGGGACAGCTCAGCCCCAGCATTTT
>-|TRBJ1-5|TRBV2|TRBD1|15
CASSVWQGGMEPQHF
TGTGCCAGCAGTGTTTGGCAGGGGGGGATGGAGCCCCAGCATTTT
>-|TRBJ1-4|TRBV6-5|-|15
CASSYSSKSTEKLFF
TGTGCCAGCAGTTACTCGAGTAAATCAACTGAAAAACTGTTTTTT
>-|TRBJ2-3|TRBV6-1|TRBD2|16
CASSEGLAGGTDTQYF
TGTGCCAGCAGTGAGGGACTAGCGGGTGGCACAGATACGCAGTATTTT
>-|TRBJ2-1|TRBV30|-|12
CAWSVAVGEQFF
TGTGCCTGGAGTGTGGCGGTGGGGGAGCAGTTCTTC
>-|TRBJ1-1|TRBV5-1|-|15
CASSLEGRVDTEAFF
TGCGCCAGCAGCTTGGAAGGCAGGGTGGACACTGAAGCTTTCTTT
>-|TRBJ1-1|TRBV12-5|-|13
CASGLDSYTEAFF
TGTGCTAGTGGTCTGGACAGTTACACTGAAGCTTTCTTT
>-|TRBJ1-2|TRBV3-1/TRBV3-2|-|14
CASSQGGEGYGYTF
TGTGCCAGCAGCCAAGGTGGGGAAGGCTATGGCTACACCTTC
>-|TRBJ1-5|TRBV4-2|-|13
CASSMTVNQPQHF
TGTGCCAGCAGCATGACAGTGAATCAGCCCCAGCATTTT
>-|TRBJ2-7|TRBV5-8|TRBD1|15
CASSFRDRGLDEQYF
TGTGCCAGCAGCTTCCGGGACAGGGGGTTAGACGAGCAGTACTTC
>-|TRBJ2-7|TRBV7-2|-|14
CASSLDPGSYEQYF
TGTGCCAGCAGCTTAGATCCGGGGTCCTACGAGCAGTACTTC
>-|TRBJ2-2|TRBV10-3|TRBD2|19
CAISGRTSGRAVGTGELFF
TGTGCCATCAGTGGCAGAACTAGCGGGAGGGCCGTGGGCACCGGGGAGCTGTTTTTT
>-|TRBJ1-1|TRBV25-1|-|13
CASSELPEPEAFF
TGTGCCAGCAGTGAATTACCCGAACCTGAAGCTTTCTTT
>-|TRBJ1-2|TRBV12-3/TRBV12-4|-|13
CASSHTDIYGYTF
TGTGCCAGCAGTCATACCGACATCTATGGCTACACCTTC
>few|TRBJ1-5|TRBV2|-|19
CASSWSGTPTKDSNQPQHF
TGTGCCAGCAGTTGGTCCGGGACACCGACCAAGGATAGCAATCAGCCCCAGCATTTT
>-|TRBJ1-5|TRBV20-1|-|11
CSARVSALEHF
TGCAGTGCTAGAGTCTCAGCATTGGAGCATTTT
>few|TRBJ1-5|TRBV7-2|TRBD1|15
CASSSGQGENQPQHF
TGTGCCAGCAGCTCTGGACAGGGAGAGAATCAGCCCCAGCATTTT
>-|TRBJ1-1|TRBV2|-|14
CASSEGGVGTEAFF
TGTGCCAGCAGTGAAGGGGGGGTCGGCACTGAAGCTTTCTTT
>-|TRBJ2-7|TRBV7-9|TRBD1|15
CASSFPGTGVYEQYF
TGTGCCAGCAGCTTTCCCGGGACAGGGGTGTACGAGCAGTACTTC
>-|TRBJ2-2|TRBV7-8|-|16
CASSLGATAYTGELFF
TGTGCCAGCAGCTTAGGAGCGACGGCTTACACCGGGGAGCTGTTTTTT
>-|TRBJ2-1|TRBV7-2|-|15
CASSPAVARDNEQFF
TGTGCCAGCAGCCCTGCGGTAGCGCGAGACAATGAGCAGTTCTTC
>-|TRBJ1-5|TRBV2|-|14
CASSEWGADQPQHF
TGTGCCAGCAGTGAATGGGGGGCCGATCAGCCCCAGCATTTT
>once|TRBJ2-5|TRBV11-3|-|13
CASSLGPAETQYF
TGTGCCAGCAGCTTAGGTCCAGCGGAGACCCAGTACTTC
>-|TRBJ1-1|TRBV18|-|14
CASSPRQQNTEAFF
TGTGCCAGCTCACCACGGCAGCAGAACACTGAAGCTTTCTTT
>-|TRBJ1-2|TRBV6-5|TRBD1|14
CASRGTGSNYGYTF
TGTGCCAGCAGGGGGACAGGCTCTAACTATGGCTACACCTTC
>-|TRBJ1-6|TRBV9|TRBD1|15
CASSDNRQGYSPLHF
TGTGCCAGCAGCGATAATAGACAGGGATACTCACCCCTCCACTTT